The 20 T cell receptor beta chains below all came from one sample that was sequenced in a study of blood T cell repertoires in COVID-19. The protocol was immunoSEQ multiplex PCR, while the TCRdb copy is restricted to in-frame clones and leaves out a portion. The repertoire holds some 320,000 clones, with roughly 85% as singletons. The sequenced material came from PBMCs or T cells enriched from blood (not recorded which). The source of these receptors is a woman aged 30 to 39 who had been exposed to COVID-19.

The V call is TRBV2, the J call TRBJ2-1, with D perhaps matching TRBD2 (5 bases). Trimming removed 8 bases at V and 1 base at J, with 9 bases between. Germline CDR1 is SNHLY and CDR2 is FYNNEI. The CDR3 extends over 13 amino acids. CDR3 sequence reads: CASCRRSYNEQFF. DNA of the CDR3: TGTGCCAGCTGTCGGAGGTCCTACAATGAGCAGTTCTTC.

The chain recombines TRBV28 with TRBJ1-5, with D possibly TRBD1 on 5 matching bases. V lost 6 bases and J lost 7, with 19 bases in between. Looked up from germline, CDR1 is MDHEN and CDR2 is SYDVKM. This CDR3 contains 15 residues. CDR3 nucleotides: TGTGCCAGCAGATTGGACATTCAGGGCCCCCAGCCCCAGCATTTT. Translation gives CASRLDIQGPQPQHF.

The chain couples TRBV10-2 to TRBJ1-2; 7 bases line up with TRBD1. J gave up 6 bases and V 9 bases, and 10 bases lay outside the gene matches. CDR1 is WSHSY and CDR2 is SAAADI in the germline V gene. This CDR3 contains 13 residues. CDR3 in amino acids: CASGDSLRDGYTF. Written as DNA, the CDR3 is TGCGCCAGTGGGGACAGCCTCCGGGATGGCTACACCTTC.

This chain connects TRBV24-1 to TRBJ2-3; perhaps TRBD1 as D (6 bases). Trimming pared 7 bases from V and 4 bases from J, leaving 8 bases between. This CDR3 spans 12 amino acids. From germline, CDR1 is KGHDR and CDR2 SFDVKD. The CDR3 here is CATRGAPDTQYF. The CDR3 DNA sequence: TGTGCCACCAGGGGGGCCCCAGATACGCAGTATTTT.

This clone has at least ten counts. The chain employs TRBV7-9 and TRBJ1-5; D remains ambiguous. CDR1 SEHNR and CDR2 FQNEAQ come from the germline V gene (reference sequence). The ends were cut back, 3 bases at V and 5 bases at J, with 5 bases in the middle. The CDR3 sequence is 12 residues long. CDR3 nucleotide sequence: TGTGCCAGCAGCTTTCTCGATCAGCCCCAGCATTTT. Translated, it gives CASSFLDQPQHF.

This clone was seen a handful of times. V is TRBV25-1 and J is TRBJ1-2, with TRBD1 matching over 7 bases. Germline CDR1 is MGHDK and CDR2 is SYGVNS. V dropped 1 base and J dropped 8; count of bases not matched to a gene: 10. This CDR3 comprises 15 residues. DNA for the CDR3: TGTGCCAGCAGTGAATGGGGACAGACTATGGGAGGCTACACCTTC. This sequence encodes CASSEWGQTMGGYTF.

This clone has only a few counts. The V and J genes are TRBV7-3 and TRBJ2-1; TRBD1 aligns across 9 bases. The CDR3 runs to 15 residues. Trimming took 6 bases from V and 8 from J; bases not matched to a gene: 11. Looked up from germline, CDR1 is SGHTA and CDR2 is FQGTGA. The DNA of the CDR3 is TGTGCCAGCAGTCGAGGGGGGACAGGGTTGGATGAGCAGTTCTTC. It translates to CASSRGGTGLDEQFF.

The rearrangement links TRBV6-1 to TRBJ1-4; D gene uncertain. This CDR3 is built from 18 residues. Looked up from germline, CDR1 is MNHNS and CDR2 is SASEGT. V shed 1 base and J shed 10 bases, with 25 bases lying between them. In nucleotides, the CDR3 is TGTGCCAGCAGTGAAGGGTCTGGATCAGGTTCTATCTCGGCAAAACTGTTTTTT. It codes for CASSEGSGSGSISAKLFF.

The CDR3 region is CASSPRQGKGNQPQHF. As DNA, the CDR3 is TGTGCCAGCAGCCCCCGACAGGGCAAGGGCAATCAGCCCCAGCATTTT. The chain couples TRBV9 to TRBJ1-5, with 7 nucleotides matching TRBD1. Germline V lookup: CDR1 SGDLS, CDR2 YYNGEE. The length of the CDR3 is 16 residues. With V trimmed by 4 bases and J by 2 bases, 9 bases remained unmatched.

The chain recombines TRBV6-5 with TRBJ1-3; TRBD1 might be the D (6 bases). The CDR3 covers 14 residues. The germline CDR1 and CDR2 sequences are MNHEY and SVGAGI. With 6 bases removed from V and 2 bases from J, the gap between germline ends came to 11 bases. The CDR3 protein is CASSVWTAGNTIYF. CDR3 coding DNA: TGTGCCAGCAGCGTATGGACAGCTGGAAACACCATATATTTT.

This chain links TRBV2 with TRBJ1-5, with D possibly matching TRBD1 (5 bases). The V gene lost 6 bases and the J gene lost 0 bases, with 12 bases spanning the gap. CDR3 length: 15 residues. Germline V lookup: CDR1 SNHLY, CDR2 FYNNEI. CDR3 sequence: CASRPWGDSNQPQHF. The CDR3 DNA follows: TGTGCCAGCAGGCCTTGGGGGGATAGCAATCAGCCCCAGCATTTT.

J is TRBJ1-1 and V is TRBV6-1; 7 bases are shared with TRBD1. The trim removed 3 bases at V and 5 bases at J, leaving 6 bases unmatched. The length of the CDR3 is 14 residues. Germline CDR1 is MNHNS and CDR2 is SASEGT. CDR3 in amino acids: CASSEFIQGTEAFF. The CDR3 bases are TGTGCCAGCAGTGAGTTCATACAGGGGACTGAAGCTTTCTTT.

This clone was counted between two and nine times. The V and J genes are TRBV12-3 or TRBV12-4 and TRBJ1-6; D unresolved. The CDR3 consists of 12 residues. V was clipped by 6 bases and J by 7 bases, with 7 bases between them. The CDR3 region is CASSLFNSPLHF. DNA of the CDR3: TGTGCCAGCAGCCTATTCAATTCACCCCTCCACTTT.

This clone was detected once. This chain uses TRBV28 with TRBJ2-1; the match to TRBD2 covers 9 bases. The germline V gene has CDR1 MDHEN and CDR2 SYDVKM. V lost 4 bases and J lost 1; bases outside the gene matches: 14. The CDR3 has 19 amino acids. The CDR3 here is CASSSSPGLAGRSYNEQFF. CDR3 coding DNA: TGTGCCAGCAGTTCTAGCCCCGGGCTAGCGGGGAGATCCTACAATGAGCAGTTCTTC.

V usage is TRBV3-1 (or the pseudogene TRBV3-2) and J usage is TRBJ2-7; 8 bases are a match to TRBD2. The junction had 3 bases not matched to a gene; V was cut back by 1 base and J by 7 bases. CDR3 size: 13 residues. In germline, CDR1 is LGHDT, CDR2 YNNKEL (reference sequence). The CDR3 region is CASSQVTGGEQYF. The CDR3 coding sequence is TGTGCCAGCAGCCAAGTAACGGGAGGGGAGCAGTACTTC.

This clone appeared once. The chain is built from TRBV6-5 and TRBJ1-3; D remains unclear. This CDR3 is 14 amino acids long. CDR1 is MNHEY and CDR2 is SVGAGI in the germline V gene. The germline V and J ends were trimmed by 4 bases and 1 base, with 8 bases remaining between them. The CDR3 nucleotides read TGTGCCAGCAGTTTAGAAGTTTCTGGAAACACCATATATTTT. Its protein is CASSLEVSGNTIYF.

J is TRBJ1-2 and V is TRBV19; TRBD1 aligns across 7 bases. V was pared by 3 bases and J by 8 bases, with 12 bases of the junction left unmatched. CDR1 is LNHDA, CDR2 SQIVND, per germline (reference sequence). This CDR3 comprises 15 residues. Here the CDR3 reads CASSIYGDRADGYTF. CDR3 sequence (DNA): TGTGCCAGTAGTATTTACGGCGACAGGGCCGACGGCTACACCTTC.

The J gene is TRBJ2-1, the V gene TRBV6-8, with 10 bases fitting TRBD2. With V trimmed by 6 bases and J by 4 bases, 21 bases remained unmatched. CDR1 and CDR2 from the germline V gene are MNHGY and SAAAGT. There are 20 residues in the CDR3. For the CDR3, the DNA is TGTGCCAGCAGCCGGGGACTTACTAGCGGGAATGCCTTGTGGTACAATGAGCAGTTCTTC. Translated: CASSRGLTSGNALWYNEQFF.

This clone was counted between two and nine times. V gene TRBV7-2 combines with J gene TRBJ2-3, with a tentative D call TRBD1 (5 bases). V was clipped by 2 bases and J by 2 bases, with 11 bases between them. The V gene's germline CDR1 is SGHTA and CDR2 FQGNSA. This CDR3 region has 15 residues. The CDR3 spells CASSLQGITTDTQYF. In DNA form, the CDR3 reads TGTGCCAGCAGCTTACAGGGAATAACCACAGATACGCAGTATTTT.

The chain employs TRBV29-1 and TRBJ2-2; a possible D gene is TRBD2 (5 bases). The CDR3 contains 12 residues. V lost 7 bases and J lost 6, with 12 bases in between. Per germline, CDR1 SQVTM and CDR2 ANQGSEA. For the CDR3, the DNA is TGCAGCGGGGGAGAGGCCGCCGGGGAGCTGTTTTTT. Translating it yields CSGGEAAGELFF.